The sequence of this T cell receptor beta chain was determined in a study of breast tumors, draining lymph nodes, adjacent tissues. Study-level findings and limits: Tumor repertoires ranked between lymph nodes and nontumor tissue in diversity, with V and J gene preferences.

TCRdb reprocessed the multiplex PCR reads with MiXCR, giving one entry per CDR3 protein. The table shows 150,000 to 200,000 distinct CDR3 sequences, with roughly 31% occurring only once. V was clipped by 7 bases and J by 0 bases, with 10 bases between them. CDR1 is MNHEY and CDR2 is SVGEGT in the germline V gene. The CDR3 loop spans 15 amino acids. Axillary draining lymph nodes of breast cancer patients supplied the node samples. This clonotype was seen only a few times. Its antigen is not identified. Sequenced sample: axillary lymph node tissue. The chain uses TRBV6-2 or TRBV6-3 and TRBJ2-6, with D tentatively TRBD1 (5 bases). The receptor comes from a female donor with breast cancer. Some clones in this sample may be carry-over from other donors' samples. The CDR3 DNA is TGTGCCAGCATAGGGGCCGACTCTGGGGCCAACGTCCTGACTTTC. Amino acid sequence: CASIGADSGANVLTF.